This T cell receptor (beta chain) was profiled in a study of OX40 agonist ivuxolimab in advanced cancers. Study as a whole: Three partial responders included one hepatocellular carcinoma patient and two cutaneous melanoma patients.

Method: immunoSEQ multiplex PCR; TCRdb's copy keeps in-frame clones and lacks some. This table has roughly 90,000 clones, around 90% appearing once. Exclusion of a patient followed from autoimmune disease history or systemic immunosuppression. CDR3 size: 14 residues. The V end lost 4 bases, the J end lost 4 bases, and 14 bases lay between the germline ends. CDR1 and CDR2 from the germline V gene are SGDLS and YYNGEE. This chain uses TRBV9 with TRBJ1-1; no clear D. The specimen was CD4+ or CD8+ T cells sorted from blood, collected in a trial of the OX40 agonist ivuxolimab. The source is an adult with an advanced solid tumor such as melanoma, head and neck, liver or kidney cancer. CDR3 region: CASSPRLWSTEAFF. DNA of the CDR3: TGTGCCAGCAGCCCTCGGTTGTGGAGCACTGAAGCTTTCTTT.